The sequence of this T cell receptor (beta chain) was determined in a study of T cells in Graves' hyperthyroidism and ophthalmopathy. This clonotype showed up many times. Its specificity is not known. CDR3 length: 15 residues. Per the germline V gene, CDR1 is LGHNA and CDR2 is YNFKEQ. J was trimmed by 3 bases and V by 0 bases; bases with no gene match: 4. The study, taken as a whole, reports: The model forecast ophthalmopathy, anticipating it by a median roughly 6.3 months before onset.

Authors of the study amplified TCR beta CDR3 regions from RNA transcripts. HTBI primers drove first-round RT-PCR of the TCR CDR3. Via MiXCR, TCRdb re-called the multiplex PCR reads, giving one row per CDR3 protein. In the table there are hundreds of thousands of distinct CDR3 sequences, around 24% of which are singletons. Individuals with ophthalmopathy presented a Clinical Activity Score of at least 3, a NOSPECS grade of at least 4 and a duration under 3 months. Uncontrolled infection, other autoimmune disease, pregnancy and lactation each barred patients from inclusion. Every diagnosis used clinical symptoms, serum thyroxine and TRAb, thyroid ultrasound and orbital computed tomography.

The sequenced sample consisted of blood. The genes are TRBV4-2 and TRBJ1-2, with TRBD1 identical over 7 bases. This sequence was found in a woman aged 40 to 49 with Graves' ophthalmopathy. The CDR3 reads CASSQERGQDYGYTF. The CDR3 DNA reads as TGTGCCAGCAGCCAAGAGAGGGGGCAGGACTATGGCTACACCTTC.